These T cell receptor beta chains were read from a single sample in a study of cytomegalovirus exposure and HLA in healthy donors. Measured with immunoSEQ multiplex PCR; TCRdb has only the in-frame clones, and not every one. The sample's table shows roughly 30,000 clones. Material for sequencing was PBMCs. The receptors stem from a female donor in good health and CMV-seronegative. The CDR3 runs from the conserved cysteine through the conserved F or W. The order of the fields is D gene, V gene, J gene, clone size, CDR3 DNA, CDR3 protein. A D gene is named only where the DNA matches it firmly. The listing skips clone size in some rows; elsewhere it reads once, few, many or a size class.

d_gene: .
v_gene: TRBV19
j_gene: TRBJ1-6
abundance: .
CDR3nt: TGTGCCAGTAGTATAGGTCCCAGGGCGCCCCTCCACTTT
CDR3aa: CASSIGPRAPLHF

d_gene: TRBD1
v_gene: TRBV15
j_gene: TRBJ2-1
abundance: .
CDR3nt: TGTGCCACCAGCAAAGAACCAGGGGGATCCTACAATGAGCAGTTCTTC
CDR3aa: CATSKEPGGSYNEQFF

d_gene: .
v_gene: TRBV7-9
j_gene: TRBJ1-2
abundance: .
CDR3nt: TGTGCCAGCAGCCCCGGGGGTACTAACTATGGCTACACCTTC
CDR3aa: CASSPGGTNYGYTF

d_gene: TRBD1
v_gene: TRBV19
j_gene: TRBJ2-7
abundance: .
CDR3nt: TGTGCCAGTAGTATAGAGGCGGGCAGGGGGCCCTACGAGCAGTACTTC
CDR3aa: CASSIEAGRGPYEQYF

d_gene: TRBD1
v_gene: TRBV5-6
j_gene: TRBJ2-7
abundance: .
CDR3nt: TGTGCCAGCAGCGAGGACAGGGGCAAAACCTACGAGCAGTACTTC
CDR3aa: CASSEDRGKTYEQYF

d_gene: .
v_gene: TRBV30
j_gene: TRBJ1-3
abundance: .
CDR3nt: TGTGCCTGGGGCCAGTCCCTGTCTGGAAACACCATATATTTT
CDR3aa: CAWGQSLSGNTIYF

d_gene: TRBD1
v_gene: TRBV5-1
j_gene: TRBJ2-7
abundance: .
CDR3nt: TGCGCCAGCAGCTCAGGGGGCAAGGCCTACGAGCAGTACTTC
CDR3aa: CASSSGGKAYEQYF

d_gene: .
v_gene: TRBV4-2
j_gene: TRBJ2-2
abundance: .
CDR3nt: TGTGCCAGCAGCCAAGTATTATTTCGGGAAAACGGGGAGCTGTTTTTT
CDR3aa: CASSQVLFRENGELFF

d_gene: .
v_gene: TRBV6-1
j_gene: TRBJ1-1
abundance: .
CDR3nt: TGTGCCAGCAGTGGAGCCCGGGGTGTGATGAACACTGAAGCTTTCTTT
CDR3aa: CASSGARGVMNTEAFF

d_gene: .
v_gene: TRBV4-2
j_gene: TRBJ2-5
abundance: .
CDR3nt: TGTGCCAGCAGCCAAGATCGTCAGGGGAAAGAGACCCAGTACTTC
CDR3aa: CASSQDRQGKETQYF

d_gene: .
v_gene: TRBV9
j_gene: TRBJ2-2
abundance: .
CDR3nt: TGTGCCAGCAGCGTAGGCCATAGTAGGAGAAACACCGGGGAGCTGTTTTTT
CDR3aa: CASSVGHSRRNTGELFF

d_gene: .
v_gene: TRBV29-1
j_gene: TRBJ1-2
abundance: .
CDR3nt: TGCAGCGCCGCTTTGAGTGACAGGCGATACTATGGCTACACCTTC
CDR3aa: CSAALSDRRYYGYTF

d_gene: TRBD1
v_gene: TRBV7-9
j_gene: TRBJ2-7
abundance: .
CDR3nt: TGTGCCAGCAGCTTCCCGGAAGGCAGGGGGTACGAGCAGTACTTC
CDR3aa: CASSFPEGRGYEQYF

d_gene: TRBD1
v_gene: TRBV19
j_gene: TRBJ1-2
abundance: .
CDR3nt: TGTGCCAGTAGTCCCAGGGACAGGGGAGACTATGGCTACACCTTC
CDR3aa: CASSPRDRGDYGYTF

d_gene: .
v_gene: TRBV11-2
j_gene: TRBJ2-2
abundance: .
CDR3nt: TGTGCCAGCAGCGGAAGGGGGAGAAACACCGGGGAGCTGTTTTTT
CDR3aa: CASSGRGRNTGELFF

d_gene: TRBD1
v_gene: TRBV27
j_gene: TRBJ1-2
abundance: .
CDR3nt: TGTGCCAGCAGAACCGGGACAGGGATGGATTACACCTTC
CDR3aa: CASRTGTGMDYTF

d_gene: .
v_gene: TRBV5-1
j_gene: TRBJ2-3
abundance: .
CDR3nt: TGCGCCAGCAGCTTGGCCCTATCCACAGATACGCAGTATTTT
CDR3aa: CASSLALSTDTQYF

d_gene: .
v_gene: TRBV4-3
j_gene: TRBJ2-3
abundance: .
CDR3nt: TGCGCCAGCAGCCCTCGGTACCCTAGCACAGATACGCAGTATTTT
CDR3aa: CASSPRYPSTDTQYF

d_gene: TRBD2
v_gene: TRBV19
j_gene: TRBJ2-7
abundance: .
CDR3nt: TGTGCCAGTAGTTCACTAGCGGGGGGGCGTCCCACCTACGAGCAGTACTTC
CDR3aa: CASSSLAGGRPTYEQYF

d_gene: .
v_gene: TRBV5-1
j_gene: TRBJ2-3
abundance: .
CDR3nt: TGCGCCAGCAGCTTGCAGCGGGCCACAGATACGCAGTATTTT
CDR3aa: CASSLQRATDTQYF

d_gene: TRBD1
v_gene: TRBV28
j_gene: TRBJ1-2
abundance: .
CDR3nt: TGTGCCAGCAGGGGACAGGGGGCGCTCGGCTACACCTTC
CDR3aa: CASRGQGALGYTF

d_gene: .
v_gene: TRBV7-2
j_gene: TRBJ2-7
abundance: .
CDR3nt: TGTGCCAGCAGCTTAATCCCCCTAGTACCCGCCTACGAGCAGTACTTC
CDR3aa: CASSLIPLVPAYEQYF

d_gene: TRBD2
v_gene: TRBV4-3
j_gene: TRBJ2-7
abundance: .
CDR3nt: TGCGCCAGCAGCCAAGGATGGACTAGCGGGGGGGCGGTCTACGAGCAGTACTTC
CDR3aa: CASSQGWTSGGAVYEQYF

d_gene: TRBD2
v_gene: TRBV6-1
j_gene: TRBJ2-3
abundance: .
CDR3nt: TGTGCCAGCATCCGACTAGCGGGGGAGATGGATACGCAGTATTTT
CDR3aa: CASIRLAGEMDTQYF

d_gene: TRBD2
v_gene: TRBV6-1
j_gene: TRBJ2-3
abundance: .
CDR3nt: TGTGCCAGCAGTGAACTAGCGGGGGGGCCAGATACGCAGTATTTT
CDR3aa: CASSELAGGPDTQYF

d_gene: .
v_gene: TRBV15
j_gene: TRBJ2-4
abundance: .
CDR3nt: TGTGCCACCAGCAGAGATCTCTCAGGGGAGCGTCTGTACTTC
CDR3aa: CATSRDLSGERLYF

d_gene: TRBD2
v_gene: TRBV19
j_gene: TRBJ2-1
abundance: .
CDR3nt: TGTGCCAGTAGTATAATAGGAGCGGGGGATAATGAGCAGTTCTTC
CDR3aa: CASSIIGAGDNEQFF

d_gene: .
v_gene: TRBV11-2
j_gene: TRBJ1-2
abundance: .
CDR3nt: TGTGCCAGCAGCCCCCGGACTGGGAACTATGGCTACACCTTC
CDR3aa: CASSPRTGNYGYTF

d_gene: TRBD1
v_gene: TRBV10-3
j_gene: TRBJ1-2
abundance: .
CDR3nt: TGTGCCATCACCACGACAGGGAGCTATGGCTACACCTTC
CDR3aa: CAITTTGSYGYTF

d_gene: .
v_gene: TRBV9
j_gene: TRBJ2-7
abundance: .
CDR3nt: TGTGCCAGCAGCGTAGATTTGGGGAGCTACGAGCAGTACTTC
CDR3aa: CASSVDLGSYEQYF

d_gene: TRBD1
v_gene: TRBV5-1
j_gene: TRBJ1-4
abundance: .
CDR3nt: TGCGCCAGCAGCTTGGGACAGGGAAATGAAAAACTGTTTTTT
CDR3aa: CASSLGQGNEKLFF

d_gene: .
v_gene: TRBV10-3
j_gene: TRBJ1-5
abundance: .
CDR3nt: TGTGCCATCAGTTACCGACAGGACGTTAGCAATCAGCCCCAGCATTTT
CDR3aa: CAISYRQDVSNQPQHF

d_gene: .
v_gene: TRBV7-3
j_gene: TRBJ2-5
abundance: .
CDR3nt: TGTGCCAGCAGCCTACAGAAAGATGGGACCCAGTACTTC
CDR3aa: CASSLQKDGTQYF

d_gene: .
v_gene: TRBV25-1
j_gene: TRBJ2-4
abundance: .
CDR3nt: TGTGCCAGCAAGGGGCCAGCCAAAAACATTCAGTACTTC
CDR3aa: CASKGPAKNIQYF

d_gene: TRBD2
v_gene: TRBV6-4
j_gene: TRBJ2-3
abundance: medium-sized
CDR3nt: TGTGCCAGCAGTGACTCGACTAGCGGGGGGGCAGATACGCAGTATTTT
CDR3aa: CASSDSTSGGADTQYF

d_gene: TRBD1
v_gene: TRBV4-3
j_gene: TRBJ1-4
abundance: .
CDR3nt: TGCGCCAGCAGCCGGGACAGGGGGCGCGATGAAAAACTGTTTTTT
CDR3aa: CASSRDRGRDEKLFF

d_gene: TRBD2
v_gene: TRBV6-4
j_gene: TRBJ2-1
abundance: .
CDR3nt: TGTGCCAGCAGTAGACTAGCGGGGGGGCAGGATGAGCAGTTCTTC
CDR3aa: CASSRLAGGQDEQFF

d_gene: TRBD1
v_gene: TRBV19
j_gene: TRBJ1-5
abundance: .
CDR3nt: TGTGCCAGTATCGAACAGGGGAGGCGCAATCAGCCCCAGCATTTT
CDR3aa: CASIEQGRRNQPQHF

d_gene: .
v_gene: TRBV7-6
j_gene: TRBJ2-3
abundance: .
CDR3nt: TGTGCCAGCAGCTTAGATCCGGACAGCCCGAGACGCACAGATACGCAGTATTTT
CDR3aa: CASSLDPDSPRRTDTQYF

d_gene: .
v_gene: TRBV7-3
j_gene: TRBJ2-3
abundance: .
CDR3nt: TGTGCCAGTCTCATTCCTCTGGGGGCGGGGGGCACAGATACGCAGTATTTT
CDR3aa: CASLIPLGAGGTDTQYF

d_gene: TRBD1
v_gene: TRBV29-1
j_gene: TRBJ1-1
abundance: .
CDR3nt: TGCAGCGCCCATGGACCAGGGACAGTAGGCACTGAAGCTTTCTTT
CDR3aa: CSAHGPGTVGTEAFF

d_gene: .
v_gene: TRBV27
j_gene: TRBJ2-4
abundance: .
CDR3nt: TGTGCCAGCAGTTTGACAGTGAAAAACATTCAGTACTTC
CDR3aa: CASSLTVKNIQYF

d_gene: TRBD1
v_gene: TRBV5-6
j_gene: TRBJ2-7
abundance: .
CDR3nt: TGTGCCAGCAGCCCCGGACAGGGGGCCTACGAGCAGTACTTC
CDR3aa: CASSPGQGAYEQYF

d_gene: TRBD2
v_gene: TRBV9
j_gene: TRBJ2-1
abundance: .
CDR3nt: TGTGCCAGCAGCGTAGGGACTAGCGGGCATGAGCAGTTCTTC
CDR3aa: CASSVGTSGHEQFF

d_gene: .
v_gene: TRBV11-2
j_gene: TRBJ1-4
abundance: .
CDR3nt: TGTGCCAGCAGCTTAGATCGGCCAGGGGATTGGGAAAAACTGTTTTTT
CDR3aa: CASSLDRPGDWEKLFF

d_gene: .
v_gene: TRBV7-8
j_gene: TRBJ1-2
abundance: .
CDR3nt: TGTGCCAGCAGCTTAGCGAGGGGGGGAGGGCAGGACACCTTC
CDR3aa: CASSLARGGGQDTF

d_gene: .
v_gene: TRBV15
j_gene: TRBJ1-6
abundance: .
CDR3nt: TGTGCCACGGCGGGGAAGGGCTGGTCCTATAATTCACCCCTCCACTTT
CDR3aa: CATAGKGWSYNSPLHF

d_gene: .
v_gene: TRBV11-2
j_gene: TRBJ1-1
abundance: .
CDR3nt: TGTGCCAGCAGCTTCTTTTTACGAGGGTCCGTAGGCACTGAAGCTTTCTTT
CDR3aa: CASSFFLRGSVGTEAFF